The 4 T cell receptor beta chains in this list originate from one sample, sequenced in a study of blood T cell repertoires in COVID-19. TCRdb's copy holds only in-frame clones and misses some; the assay was immunoSEQ multiplex PCR. The data contain over 100,000 clones, roughly four fifths of them singletons. The sequenced sample was peripheral blood. The receptor set was obtained from a man aged 55 to 69 with acute or convalescent COVID-19.

The chain uses TRBV7-2 and TRBJ2-4; D is possibly TRBD2 (5 bases). This CDR3 spans 15 amino acids. CDR1 and CDR2 (germline): SGHTA, FQGNSA. V lost 3 bases, J lost 0 bases, and 9 bases lay in between. The CDR3 reads CASSFSGLAKNIQYF. CDR3 nucleotide sequence: TGTGCCAGCAGCTTCAGCGGTCTAGCCAAAAACATTCAGTACTTC.

CDR3: CAWKSSTASSYNEQFF. The CDR3 nucleotides are TGTGCCTGGAAATCCTCGACAGCAAGCTCCTACAATGAGCAGTTCTTC. The chain carries TRBV30 and TRBJ2-1, with a weak D call TRBD1 (5 bases). This CDR3 region has 16 residues. Trimming shortened V by 4 bases and J by 0 bases, and 16 bases separated the two germline ends. Germline V gives CDR1 GTSNPN, CDR2 SVGIG (reference sequence).

This clone was seen only a few times. The V call is TRBV5-1, the J call TRBJ2-7, with 10 bases identical to TRBD1. Unmatched junction bases numbered 5, after V lost 4 bases and J lost 4 bases. CDR1 SGHRS and CDR2 YFSETQ come from the germline V gene. The CDR3 has 14 amino acids. CDR3 protein: CASSPGQGNYEQYF. In DNA, the CDR3 is TGCGCCAGCAGCCCGGGACAGGGGAATTACGAGCAGTACTTC.

CDR3 nucleotide sequence: TGTGCCAGCAGTTATTTTGCGGGGAGGAGCTACGAGCAGTACTTC. It specifies CASSYFAGRSYEQYF. This sequence joins TRBV6-5 and TRBJ2-7, with D possibly being TRBD2 (6 bases). Germline-derived CDR1 and CDR2 are MNHEY and SVGAGI. This CDR3 is built from 15 residues. Between the trimmed V and J ends, which lost 3 bases and 3 bases, there was a span of 15 bases.